These 27 T cell receptor beta chains were all obtained from the same sample, sequenced in a study of T cells in Graves' hyperthyroidism and ophthalmopathy. RNA transcripts were the template for amplifying TCR beta CDR3 regions. The HTBI set primed first-round TCR CDR3 RT-PCR. Each CDR3 protein is one row after TCRdb ran MiXCR on the multiplex PCR reads. Counted here are approximately 640,000 distinct CDR3 sequences, 45% occurring once; the ten biggest clones make up under 8%. The sequenced sample consisted of peripheral blood or thyroid tissue (not recorded which). The receptors shown here come from an adult man with Graves' disease, either hyperthyroidism or ophthalmopathy (not recorded which).

This clonotype was seen only a few times. V usage is TRBV19 and J usage is TRBJ1-4; TRBD1 agrees at 8 bases. Germline values: CDR1 LNHDA, CDR2 SQIVND (reference sequence). Trimming cost V 5 bases and J 8 bases; bases outside gene matches: 7. The CDR3 consists of 14 residues. CDR3 in amino acids: CASSSGQADEKLFF. The CDR3 bases are TGTGCCAGTAGTTCGGGACAGGCTGACGAAAAACTGTTTTTT.

The chain carries TRBV7-9 and TRBJ1-4; 7 bases align to TRBD1. The CDR3 runs to 13 residues. The V segment lost 4 bases and the J segment 4 bases; nucleotides outside the gene matches: 0. CDR1 and CDR2 from the germline V gene are SEHNR and FQNEAQ (reference sequence). CDR3 region: CASSWDSNEKLFF. The CDR3 DNA is TGTGCCAGCAGCTGGGACAGTAATGAAAAACTGTTTTTT.

This clonotype occurred once. Given a much more abundant clone one base away, this may be a read error. The chain recombines TRBV7-9 with TRBJ1-1; 10 nucleotides line up with TRBD1. This CDR3 comprises 15 residues. Germline V gene data show CDR1 as SEHNR and CDR2 as FQNEAQ (reference sequence). V gave up 4 bases and J gave up 4 bases; unmatched junction bases: 6. CDR3 DNA sequence: TGTGCCAGCAGCTCATGGACAGGGGGTAGCACTGAAGCTTTCTTT. Its protein product is CASSSWTGGSTEAFF.

This clonotype has just a few counts. The chain employs TRBV4-3 and TRBJ2-7; D perhaps matches TRBD1 (5 bases). The germline CDR1 and CDR2 sequences are LGHNA and YSLEER. The CDR3 totals 14 residues. V was cut by 0 bases and J by 2 bases, with 8 bases left in between. This CDR3 is CASSQDQTAYEQYF. The CDR3 nucleotides read TGCGCCAGCAGCCAAGATCAGACAGCCTACGAGCAGTACTTC.

V gene TRBV19 combines with J gene TRBJ1-3; TRBD1 might be the D (6 bases). The germline CDR1 and CDR2 sequences are LNHDA and SQIVND (reference sequence). The CDR3 extends over 15 amino acids. V lost 4 bases and J lost 0, with 10 bases in between. This CDR3 is CASSTGQFSGNTIYF. CDR3 bases: TGTGCCAGTAGTACCGGACAGTTCTCTGGAAACACCATATATTTT.

This chain connects TRBV24-1 to TRBJ1-6; no reliable D call. The V and J ends lost 6 bases and 7 bases respectively, with 12 bases between them. In germline, CDR1 is KGHDR, CDR2 SFDVKD. The CDR3 is 14 amino acids. CDR3 coding DNA: TGTGCCACCAGTCGAGCGGGAGAAAATTCACCCCTCCACTTT. This gives the protein CATSRAGENSPLHF.

The sample holds a few counts of this clonotype. The CDR3 DNA reads TGCAGTGCTAGGAGTCGGGAAGCCTACGAGCAGTACTTC. This sequence encodes CSARSREAYEQYF. V and J are TRBV20-1 and TRBJ2-7, with a possible D match to TRBD2 (5 bases). The CDR3 consists of 13 residues. Germline V gene data show CDR1 as DFQATT and CDR2 as SNEGSKA (reference sequence). V dropped 3 bases and J dropped 2 bases, with 11 bases sitting between them.

This chain connects TRBV5-6 to TRBJ1-2; 9 nucleotides align to TRBD1. The germline gives CDR1 SGHDT, CDR2 YYEEEE. The junction had 6 bases not matched to a gene; V was cut back by 4 bases and J by 2 bases. The CDR3 sequence is 15 residues long. The CDR3 protein is CASSPDRGRNYGYTF. CDR3 in DNA: TGTGCCAGCAGCCCCGACAGGGGGAGAAACTATGGCTACACCTTC.

This clonotype came up many times. The chain carries TRBV20-1 and TRBJ1-5, with D unresolved. The CDR3 sequence is 12 residues long. The germline gives CDR1 DFQATT, CDR2 SNEGSKA (reference sequence). Trimming cost V 1 base and J 3 bases, with 4 bases left between them. CDR3 sequence reads: CSARGPNQPQHF. The CDR3 DNA is TGCAGTGCTAGAGGTCCCAATCAGCCCCAGCATTTT.

This chain links TRBV2 with TRBJ2-7; TRBD1 agrees at 7 bases. Trimming cost V 5 bases and J 1 base; bases outside gene matches: 8. The CDR3 contains 15 residues. From germline, CDR1 is SNHLY and CDR2 FYNNEI. The CDR3 sequence: CASSYAGTESYEQYF. The CDR3 DNA reads TGTGCCAGCAGTTACGCCGGGACAGAGTCCTACGAGCAGTACTTC.

This clonotype was recorded many times. The chain combines TRBV7-6 with TRBJ2-6; no clear D. Germline loops: CDR1 SGHVS, CDR2 FNYEAQ. V was trimmed by 3 bases and J by 0 bases, leaving 9 bases between them. This CDR3 region has 16 residues. The chain's CDR3 is CASSLMVTSGANVLTF. CDR3 in DNA: TGTGCCAGCAGCTTGATGGTCACCTCTGGGGCCAACGTCCTGACTTTC.

The V gene is TRBV20-1, the J gene TRBJ2-5, with 9 bases that match TRBD1. The CDR3 covers 12 residues. Germline CDR1 reads DFQATT; CDR2 reads SNEGSKA (reference sequence). V dropped 5 bases and J dropped 8; count of bases not matched to a gene: 6. This CDR3 is CSARRDRDTQYF. The CDR3 nucleotides read TGCAGTGCTCGCCGGGACAGGGATACCCAGTACTTC.

This clonotype was detected a few times. The chain joins TRBV7-2 to TRBJ1-5; the D is unclear. V lost 5 bases, J lost 0 bases, and 14 bases lay in between. CDR3 length: 16 amino acids. Germline CDR1 reads SGHTA; CDR2 reads FQGNSA. CDR3 nucleotide sequence: TGTGCCAGCAGCCCCGAACTACCGACTAGCAATCAGCCCCAGCATTTT. Protein sequence: CASSPELPTSNQPQHF.

This rearrangement joins TRBV6-5 to TRBJ2-2; no reliable D call. Trimming removed 6 bases from V and 5 bases from J, with 16 bases in between. The CDR3 runs 15 residues. The germline CDR1 and CDR2 sequences are MNHEY and SVGAGI. CDR3 sequence (DNA): TGTGCCAGCAGAGAAGGTTCGGTAAAGACCGGGGAGCTGTTTTTT. Residues: CASREGSVKTGELFF.

V gene TRBV5-5 combines with J gene TRBJ2-5; 8 nucleotides match TRBD1. The CDR3 is made up of 17 amino acids. From germline, CDR1 is SGHKS and CDR2 YYEKEE (reference sequence). The trim removed 2 bases at V and 5 bases at J, leaving 14 bases unmatched. This CDR3 is CASSLELWGRGRETQYF. The CDR3 DNA sequence: TGTGCCAGCAGCTTAGAATTATGGGGCAGGGGGCGTGAGACCCAGTACTTC.

The V call is TRBV7-9, the J call TRBJ1-2; unclear D gene. The V end was cut by 6 bases, the J end by 3 bases, with 14 bases between. CDR3 length: 14 residues. Per the germline V gene, CDR1 is SEHNR and CDR2 is FQNEAQ (reference sequence). CDR3 bases: TGTGCCAGCAGTTCCCCATTAAGGCACTATGGCTACACCTTC. Protein sequence: CASSSPLRHYGYTF.

This clonotype has at least ten counts. The chain has TRBV29-1 and TRBJ1-2, with a possible D match to TRBD1 (5 bases). Germline CDR1 SQVTM, CDR2 ANQGSEA. The CDR3 covers 12 residues. The ends were cut back, 3 bases at V and 8 bases at J, with 13 bases in the middle. The CDR3 protein is CSVDVTVGGYTF. DNA of the CDR3: TGCAGCGTTGACGTGACAGTGGGAGGCTACACCTTC.

V and J are TRBV20-1 and TRBJ1-6; the match to TRBD1 covers 8 bases. This CDR3 has 16 residues. The germline V gene has CDR1 DFQATT and CDR2 SNEGSKA (reference sequence). The ends lost 1 base at V and 6 bases at J; junction bases unmatched: 8. The CDR3 DNA follows: TGCAGTGCTAGAGTCGTAGGACAGGGAACTAATTCACCCCTCCACTTT. It is translated as CSARVVGQGTNSPLHF.

This clonotype has only a few counts. The V and J genes are TRBV6-1 and TRBJ1-1; D ambiguous. Germline V gene lookup returns CDR1 MNHNS and CDR2 SASEGT. The V and J ends lost 2 bases and 4 bases respectively, with 11 bases between them. This CDR3 spans 14 amino acids. The CDR3 sequence is CASSELGSLTEAFF. The CDR3 DNA follows: TGTGCCAGCAGTGAACTGGGATCCCTCACTGAAGCTTTCTTT.

V usage is TRBV2 and J usage is TRBJ2-7; D perhaps matches TRBD1 (7 bases). CDR1 is SNHLY and CDR2 is FYNNEI in the germline V gene. This CDR3 region has 13 residues. CDR3 residues: CAGGGAGQYEQYF. For the CDR3, the DNA is TGTGCGGGGGGCGGGGCGGGACAGTACGAGCAGTACTTC.

J is TRBJ1-2 and V is TRBV25-1, with D perhaps TRBD1 (6 bases). Germline V CDR1 and CDR2: MGHDK, SYGVNS. V lost 8 bases to trimming and J lost 4 bases, with 17 bases between them. This CDR3 has 14 amino acids. CDR3 sequence reads: CASVEGGQFYGYTF. The CDR3 DNA follows: TGTGCCAGCGTTGAGGGTGGACAGTTCTATGGCTACACCTTC.

V usage is TRBV11-3 and J usage is TRBJ1-2; D is undetermined. This CDR3 contains 14 residues. Per the germline V gene, CDR1 is SGHNT and CDR2 is YENEEA. The V and J ends lost 7 bases and 0 bases respectively, with 12 bases between them. CDR3 region: CASNRQGPNYGYTF. As DNA, the CDR3 is TGTGCCAGCAACCGTCAAGGCCCTAACTATGGCTACACCTTC.

The chain is built from TRBV11-1 and TRBJ1-2, with TRBD1 matching 10 bases. The germline gives CDR1 SGHAT, CDR2 FQDESV (reference sequence). The CDR3 sequence is 16 residues long. V shed 4 bases, J shed 6 bases, and the junction held 11 bases outside the gene matches. CDR3 protein: CASSSPLDRGQNGYTF. The DNA for the CDR3 is TGTGCCAGCAGCTCTCCCCTTGACAGGGGGCAAAATGGCTACACCTTC.

V and J are TRBV29-1 and TRBJ2-5, with D perhaps TRBD2 (8 bases). The CDR3 length is 15 residues. V shed 5 bases and J shed 4 bases, with 20 bases lying between them. From germline, CDR1 is SQVTM and CDR2 ANQGSEA. The CDR3 here is CSVLAGQLKGETQYF. The CDR3 bases are TGCAGCGTTTTAGCGGGACAGCTGAAGGGAGAGACCCAGTACTTC.

This chain uses TRBV29-1 with TRBJ2-5, with a weak D call TRBD1 (9 bases). The V end lost 6 bases, the J end lost 5 bases, and 22 bases lay between the germline ends. Per the germline V gene, CDR1 is SQVTM and CDR2 is ANQGSEA. CDR3 length equals 15 residues. CDR3 amino acids: CSVATGGTGTETQYF. CDR3 nucleotide sequence: TGCAGCGTAGCTACGGGGGGGACAGGGACCGAGACCCAGTACTTC.

V and J are TRBV24-1 and TRBJ2-5; no firm D call. V was pared by 0 bases and J by 2 bases, with 3 bases between. The CDR3 runs 13 residues. CDR1 and CDR2 (germline): KGHDR, SFDVKD. This CDR3 is CATSDLLQETQYF. DNA of the CDR3: TGTGCCACCAGTGATTTGCTTCAAGAGACCCAGTACTTC.

The CDR3 protein is CASSRTRFTNEKLFF. Written as DNA, the CDR3 is TGTGCCAGTAGTCGCACGAGGTTCACGAATGAAAAACTGTTTTTT. The rearrangement uses TRBV19 and TRBJ1-4; D call uncertain. The CDR3 contains 15 residues. V was trimmed by 5 bases and J by 5 bases, leaving 15 bases between them. The germline gives CDR1 LNHDA, CDR2 SQIVND (reference sequence).